The 10 T cell receptor beta chains given below trace back to one sample, sequenced in a study of CD8+ T cells in alopecia areata. RNA extraction was followed by reverse transcription into cDNA, which acted as the sequencing template. Only in-frame clones appear in the TCRdb table, and some are missing; sequencing was by immunoSEQ multiplex PCR. There are 200,000 to 250,000 clones in the sample; under 60% occur only once, and more than 1.5% lies in the top ten. Regarding treatment: oral pan-JAK inhibitor, 5-10 mg twice daily. The source material was CD4+ T cells sorted from blood, sampled at week 4, from a patient treated with tofacitinib. These TCRs come from a human donor with alopecia areata.

This chain connects TRBV7-9 to TRBJ1-6, with TRBD1 identical over 7 bases. Germline CDR1 is SEHNR and CDR2 is FQNEAQ (reference sequence). V was clipped by 4 bases and J by 5 bases; unmatched bases: 8. This CDR3 contains 16 residues. The chain's CDR3 is CASSSPGGWNNSPLHF. DNA of the CDR3: TGTGCCAGCAGCTCTCCAGGGGGATGGAATAATTCACCCCTCCACTTT.

The chain carries TRBV15 and TRBJ2-3, with D possibly TRBD2 on 5 matching bases. Germline V gives CDR1 LNHNV, CDR2 YYDKDF (reference sequence). Trimming removed 9 bases from V and 6 bases from J, with 10 bases in between. This CDR3 region has 11 residues. CDR3 nucleotides: TGTGCCACGGGGAAGCGGGATACGCAGTATTTT. It translates to CATGKRDTQYF.

V usage is TRBV5-6 and J usage is TRBJ1-1; TRBD1 might be the D (6 bases). Looked up from germline, CDR1 is SGHDT and CDR2 is YYEEEE. This CDR3 contains 14 residues. V was trimmed by 4 bases and J by 5 bases, leaving 15 bases between them. The CDR3 here is CASSPAGAQTEAFF. The CDR3 DNA sequence: TGTGCCAGCAGCCCGGCAGGGGCCCAGACTGAAGCTTTCTTT.

A few counts support this clone. The CDR3 protein is CASSQDLGPYEAFF. The CDR3 bases are TGTGCCAGCAGCCAAGATTTGGGACCGTATGAAGCTTTCTTT. The chain joins TRBV4-2 to TRBJ1-1, with D perhaps TRBD1 (5 bases). From germline, CDR1 is LGHNA and CDR2 YNFKEQ. The CDR3 consists of 14 residues. The V gene lost 0 bases and the J gene lost 7 bases, with 12 bases spanning the gap.

This chain uses TRBV30 with TRBJ1-1; D unresolved. The CDR3 contains 13 residues. Deletions cut 0 bases from V and 3 bases from J, with 8 bases between. Germline V gives CDR1 GTSNPN, CDR2 SVGIG (reference sequence). In DNA form, the CDR3 reads TGTGCCTGGAGTGTTATGGTGGACACTGAAGCTTTCTTT. Translating it yields CAWSVMVDTEAFF.

J is TRBJ1-6 and V is TRBV15, with D perhaps TRBD1 (5 bases). Trimming took 5 bases from V and 9 from J, leaving 14 bases between them. The CDR3 runs 14 residues. CDR1 and CDR2 (germline): LNHNV, YYDKDF (reference sequence). The CDR3 DNA follows: TGTGCCACCAGCTCACAGGTTTTAACTTCACCCCTCCACTTT. It yields the protein CATSSQVLTSPLHF.

The chain recombines TRBV7-2 with TRBJ1-2; D is unclear. There are 13 residues in the CDR3. V lost 2 bases and J 3 bases, leaving 7 bases between the germline ends. Germline V CDR1 and CDR2: SGHTA, FQGNSA. The CDR3 DNA follows: TGTGCCAGCAGCTTATTCATTGACTATGGCTACACCTTC. The encoded protein is CASSLFIDYGYTF.

The V call is TRBV29-1, the J call TRBJ2-3; D is undetermined. Germline V gene sequence: CDR1 SQVTM, CDR2 ANQGSEA. The CDR3 length is 14 residues. This CDR3 reads CSDTPTSSTDTQYF. CDR3 DNA sequence: TGCAGTGATACCCCGACTTCAAGCACAGATACGCAGTATTTT.

This clone showed up just a few times. This CDR3 is also generated by other DNA sequences in the sample. This chain connects TRBV30 to TRBJ1-2; no firm D call. Per germline, CDR1 GTSNPN and CDR2 SVGIG (reference sequence). The CDR3 contains 12 residues. V was pared by 0 bases and J by 0 bases, with 2 bases between. In DNA form, the CDR3 reads TGTGCCTGGAGTGTCTCTAACTATGGCTACACCTTC. Protein product: CAWSVSNYGYTF.

V usage is TRBV12-5 and J usage is TRBJ1-2, with a weak D call TRBD1 (6 bases). The CDR3 consists of 13 residues. V shed 4 bases and J shed 4 bases, with 10 bases lying between them. Germline V gives CDR1 LGHNT, CDR2 FRNRAP. CDR3 sequence (DNA): TGTGCTAGTGGTTCGGACAGTATCTATGGCTACACCTTC. As protein: CASGSDSIYGYTF.